The 32 T cell receptor beta chains presented below share a single source sample, sequenced in a study of OX40 agonist ivuxolimab in advanced cancers. The library came from the immunoSEQ multiplex PCR assay. In its TCRdb copy, this immuneACCESS table keeps in-frame sequences only and misses some clones. Where compared with another copy, unresolved V genes explain less than half of these, and the others have no known cause. The sample records 45,000 to 60,000 clones, 90% to 95% of which are singletons. Of the sample, around 26% is held by the ten largest clones. Source: CD4+ or CD8+ T cells sorted from blood, taken in a trial of the OX40 agonist ivuxolimab. All receptors derive from an adult with an advanced solid tumor such as melanoma, head and neck, liver or kidney cancer.

This clone appeared once. The V call is TRBV28, the J call TRBJ1-2, with D possibly being TRBD1 (6 bases). V gave up 5 bases and J gave up 4 bases, with 20 bases separating them. CDR1 and CDR2 (germline): MDHEN, SYDVKM. The CDR3 covers 16 residues. CDR3 loop: CASSPLPLSTGYGYTF. The DNA for the CDR3 is TGTGCCAGCAGTCCACTCCCGCTCTCGACAGGCTATGGCTACACCTTC.

The chain is built from TRBV19 and TRBJ2-3; 13 positions agree with TRBD2. CDR1 LNHDA and CDR2 SQIVND come from the germline V gene (reference sequence). V trimming: 5 bases; J trimming: 3 bases; junction bases outside the gene matches: 8. The CDR3 consists of 17 residues. In nucleotides, the CDR3 is TGTGCCAGTAGTCCTCTCCTACTAGCGGGAGGGACAGATACGCAGTATTTT. The encoded protein is CASSPLLLAGGTDTQYF.

The rearrangement links TRBV11-3 to TRBJ2-3; the D gene is possibly TRBD1 (5 bases). This CDR3 has 14 residues. The germline CDR1 and CDR2 sequences are SGHNT and YENEEA. Trimming took off 5 bases at V and 5 bases at J, with 14 bases between the two ends. CDR3 in amino acids: CASSPLGAEDTQYF. DNA for the CDR3: TGTGCCAGCAGCCCGCTTGGGGCGGAAGATACGCAGTATTTT.

The J gene is TRBJ1-2, the V gene TRBV29-1; D unclear. Germline values: CDR1 SQVTM, CDR2 ANQGSEA. CDR3 length: 11 residues. Deletions cut 7 bases from V and 3 bases from J, with 9 bases between. The CDR3 reads CSAVIYYGYTF. The CDR3 bases are TGCAGCGCCGTTATTTACTATGGCTACACCTTC.

This clone rates as large. CDR3 sequence reads: CASSDSTSGRDTQYF. The CDR3 nucleotides are TGTGCCAGCAGTGACTCGACTAGCGGGAGGGATACGCAGTATTTT. The chain links TRBV6-4 to TRBJ2-3; 13 nucleotides match TRBD2. The CDR3 loop spans 15 amino acids. V lost 0 bases and J lost 6; bases outside the gene matches: 0. The germline gives CDR1 MRHNA, CDR2 SNTAGT.

The chain employs TRBV19 and TRBJ2-7; 8 nucleotides align to TRBD1. Germline V gene data show CDR1 as LNHDA and CDR2 as SQIVND (reference sequence). V dropped 3 bases and J dropped 6; count of bases not matched to a gene: 10. The CDR3 sequence is 15 residues long. The CDR3 loop is CASSMGQGALTEQYF. CDR3 coding DNA: TGTGCCAGTAGTATGGGCCAGGGGGCGCTTACCGAGCAGTACTTC.

The V call is TRBV7-8, the J call TRBJ2-7, with TRBD2 matching 14 bases. The CDR3 is 17 amino acids. From germline, CDR1 is SGHVS and CDR2 FQNEAQ. V gave up 5 bases and J gave up 3 bases; unmatched junction bases: 9. CDR3 DNA: TGTGCCAGCAGCGAGGGACTAGCGGGAGCCGTTAGCTACGAGCAGTACTTC. This gives the protein CASSEGLAGAVSYEQYF. Full variable domain (remainder filled in from reference TRBV7-8 and TRBJ2-7): GAGVSQSPRYKVAKRGQDVALRCDPISGHVSLFWYQQALGQGPEFLTYFQNEAQLDKSGLPSDRFFAERPEGSVSTLKIQRTQQEDSAVYLCASSEGLAGAVSYEQYFGPGTRLTVT.

The J gene is TRBJ2-7, the V gene TRBV25-1; D ambiguous. The CDR3 has 13 residues. From germline, CDR1 is MGHDK and CDR2 SYGVNS. V was pared by 2 bases and J by 4 bases, with 9 bases between. CDR3 nucleotides: TGTGCCAGCAGTGAAGAAGGAGAATACGAGCAGTACTTC. Its translation is CASSEEGEYEQYF.

V gene TRBV6-6 combines with J gene TRBJ2-7, with 8 bases aligning to TRBD1. Germline CDR1 and CDR2: MNHNY and SVGAGI (reference sequence). Germline trimming cut 6 bases from V and 3 bases from J; bases unmatched to any gene: 7. This CDR3 contains 14 residues. The CDR3 protein is CASRGTGELYEQYF. DNA for the CDR3: TGTGCCAGCAGGGGGACAGGCGAACTCTACGAGCAGTACTTC.

The V gene is TRBV6-5, the J gene TRBJ1-1; D is ambiguous. The CDR3 is 13 amino acids. Between the trimmed V and J ends, which lost 2 bases and 1 base, there was a span of 5 bases. The germline gives CDR1 MNHEY, CDR2 SVGAGI. The CDR3 loop is CASSYRPNTEAFF. The CDR3 DNA reads TGTGCCAGCAGTTACAGGCCGAACACTGAAGCTTTCTTT.

The V gene is TRBV5-4, the J gene TRBJ2-2; no clear D gene. Germline CDR1 reads SGHNT; CDR2 reads YYREEE (reference sequence). V dropped 6 bases and J dropped 5 bases, with 5 bases sitting between them. The CDR3 contains 11 residues. In DNA, the CDR3 is TGTGCCAGCACCCTTACCGGGGAGCTGTTTTTT. Its protein product is CASTLTGELFF.

The CDR3 protein is CAGEVMNTEAFF. CDR3 nucleotide sequence: TGTGCCGGAGAGGTCATGAACACTGAAGCTTTCTTT. This chain joins TRBV30 and TRBJ1-1, with D uncertain. The CDR3 is made up of 12 amino acids. V lost 8 bases, J lost 0 bases, and 10 bases lay in between. Looked up from germline, CDR1 is GTSNPN and CDR2 is SVGIG (reference sequence). The variable domain in full, with the rest retrieved from reference TRBV30 and TRBJ1-1, is SQTIHQWPATLVQPVGSPLSLECTVEGTSNPNLYWYRQAAGRGLQLLFYSVGIGQISSEVPQNLSASRPQDRQFILSSKKLLLSDSGFYLCAGEVMNTEAFFGQGTRLTVV.

As DNA, the CDR3 is TGTGCCAGCAGCGTGCTACTAGCGGGAGCCAATGAGCAGTTCTTC. Translation: CASSVLLAGANEQFF. This chain joins TRBV9 and TRBJ2-1; 11 nucleotides line up with TRBD2. This CDR3 has 15 amino acids. The germline CDR1 and CDR2 sequences are SGDLS and YYNGEE. After removal of 2 bases from V and 6 bases from J, the junction contained 4 bases not matched to a gene.

J is TRBJ2-5 and V is TRBV28; 10 bases align to TRBD2. V gave up 7 bases and J gave up 2 bases; unmatched junction bases: 7. CDR3 size: 15 residues. Germline-derived CDR1 and CDR2 are MDHEN and SYDVKM. The CDR3 protein is CASTKLAGMQETQYF. CDR3 DNA sequence: TGTGCCAGCACGAAACTAGCGGGGATGCAAGAGACCCAGTACTTC.

In this sample, this clone turned up a few times. The rearrangement uses TRBV29-1 and TRBJ1-1, with D hard to call. The CDR3 spans 12 residues. Germline assignment: CDR1 SQVTM and CDR2 ANQGSEA. With 0 bases removed from V and 11 bases from J, the gap between germline ends came to 13 bases. The chain's CDR3 is CSVEETVVGAFF. CDR3 nucleotide sequence: TGCAGCGTTGAAGAAACGGTGGTGGGGGCTTTCTTT.

This chain uses TRBV4-3 with TRBJ2-7; D not certain. CDR3 size: 13 residues. Germline V gene lookup returns CDR1 LGHNA and CDR2 YSLEER. V shed 0 bases and J shed 6 bases, with 9 bases lying between them. Written as DNA, the CDR3 is TGCGCCAGCAGCCAAGATTATGGGGTCGAGCAGTACTTC. It specifies CASSQDYGVEQYF.

The V call is TRBV9, the J call TRBJ2-1, with unresolved D. CDR3 length: 13 amino acids. Trimming cost V 0 bases and J 4 bases, with 5 bases left between them. The V gene's germline CDR1 is SGDLS and CDR2 YYNGEE. CDR3 residues: CASSVEGYNEQFF. For the CDR3, the DNA is TGTGCCAGCAGCGTAGAAGGTTACAATGAGCAGTTCTTC.

This clone was seen a single time. The chain recombines TRBV7-2 with TRBJ2-3, with 9 nucleotides matching TRBD1. Germline trimming cut 3 bases from V and 3 bases from J; bases unmatched to any gene: 7. The CDR3 sequence is 16 residues long. Germline V gene lookup returns CDR1 SGHTA and CDR2 FQGNSA. For the CDR3, the DNA is TGTGCCAGCAGCTTTACAGGGGGCACACCAACAGATACGCAGTATTTT. Translated: CASSFTGGTPTDTQYF.

A single count supports this clone. The V and J genes are TRBV25-1 and TRBJ1-2, with D maybe TRBD1 (5 bases). The CDR3 is made up of 11 amino acids. V lost 5 bases and J 6 bases, leaving 7 bases between the germline ends. Germline V lookup: CDR1 MGHDK, CDR2 SYGVNS. DNA for the CDR3: TGTGCCAGCAGTCGGGGGGATGGCTACACCTTC. It encodes CASSRGDGYTF.

J is TRBJ2-1 and V is TRBV11-3; the D is unclear. The CDR3 has 13 residues. Trimming stripped 0 bases from V and 8 bases from J, with 8 bases between. CDR1 and CDR2 from the germline V gene are SGHNT and YENEEA. For the CDR3, the DNA is TGTGCCAGCAGCTTAGATCCGGGTGATGAGCAGTTCTTC. Its protein is CASSLDPGDEQFF.

The CDR3 sequence is CASSTRGPNEKLFF. In DNA form, the CDR3 reads TGTGCCAGCAGTACTCGAGGCCCTAATGAAAAACTGTTTTTT. The chain carries TRBV27 and TRBJ1-4; D uncertain. The CDR3 sequence is 14 residues long. Trimming stripped 5 bases from V and 3 bases from J, with 10 bases between. Per the germline V gene, CDR1 is MNHEY and CDR2 is SMNVEV (reference sequence).

This chain links TRBV5-8 with TRBJ2-2; no definite D call. Trimming took 6 bases from V and 8 from J, leaving 17 bases between them. The CDR3 extends over 14 amino acids. Germline-derived CDR1 and CDR2 are SGHTS and YDEGEE. In nucleotides, the CDR3 is TGTGCCAGCACCAAGTTTCGAATGACAGGGGAGCTGTTTTTT. This encodes CASTKFRMTGELFF. The complete variable domain, with remaining parts taken from reference TRBV5-8 and TRBJ2-2, reads EAGVTQSPTHLIKTRGQQATLRCSPISGHTSVYWYQQALGLGLQFLLWYDEGEERNRGNFPPRFSGRQFPNYSSELNVNALELEDSALYLCASTKFRMTGELFFGEGSRLTVL.

The rearrangement links TRBV19 to TRBJ2-3, with 8 positions matching TRBD1. V trimming: 3 bases; J trimming: 0 bases; junction bases outside the gene matches: 11. Germline-derived CDR1 and CDR2 are LNHDA and SQIVND (reference sequence). The length of the CDR3 is 18 residues. For the CDR3, the DNA is TGTGCCAGTAGTATCCTACTTGGGACAGGCGATAGCACAGATACGCAGTATTTT. It yields the protein CASSILLGTGDSTDTQYF. Complete variable domain (other parts from reference TRBV19 and TRBJ2-3): DGGITQSPKYLFRKEGQNVTLSCEQNLNHDAMYWYRQDPGQGLRLIYYSQIVNDFQKGDIAEGYSVSREKKESFPLTVTSAQKNPTAFYLCASSILLGTGDSTDTQYFGPGTRLTVL.

The J gene is TRBJ2-7, the V gene TRBV7-9; 7 positions match TRBD2. Germline assignment: CDR1 SEHNR and CDR2 FQNEAQ (reference sequence). V trimming: 1 base; J trimming: 3 bases; junction bases outside the gene matches: 6. The CDR3 consists of 15 residues. CDR3 sequence (DNA): TGTGCCAGCAGCTTAGTGGTCGGGGGGTACTACGAGCAGTACTTC. It yields the protein CASSLVVGGYYEQYF.

This rearrangement joins TRBV19 to TRBJ2-1; perhaps TRBD2 as D (5 bases). The CDR3 is 16 residues long. V dropped 4 bases and J dropped 3 bases, with 16 bases sitting between them. The germline gives CDR1 LNHDA, CDR2 SQIVND (reference sequence). This chain's CDR3 is CASSNRTYPYYNEQFF. DNA of the CDR3: TGTGCCAGTAGTAACCGGACTTACCCCTACTACAATGAGCAGTTCTTC.

The chain couples TRBV6-4 to TRBJ2-7; TRBD2 might be the D (5 bases). V lost 6 bases, J lost 3 bases, and 12 bases lay in between. The CDR3 has 13 residues. The germline CDR1 and CDR2 sequences are MRHNA and SNTAGT. DNA of the CDR3: TGTGCCAGCAGCGAGGGATTTGGCTACGAGCAGTACTTC. Translated: CASSEGFGYEQYF.

The gene calls are TRBV7-9 and TRBJ2-3, with 9 bases that match TRBD2. The CDR3 contains 18 residues. CDR1 and CDR2 (germline): SEHNR, FQNEAQ (reference sequence). Trimming at V came to 5 bases and at J to 0 bases, leaving 12 bases not matched to a gene. This chain's CDR3 is CASSKTPSGVLSTDTQYF. The CDR3 nucleotides read TGTGCCAGCAGCAAAACTCCTAGCGGGGTTCTAAGCACAGATACGCAGTATTTT.

The J gene is TRBJ1-4, the V gene TRBV23-1, with unresolved D. TRBV23-1 is reported as an ORF; its role is uncertain. Trimming took 4 bases from V and 7 from J, leaving 7 bases between them. The CDR3 totals 12 residues. CDR3 residues: CASSLEREKLFF. The CDR3 region has the DNA TGCGCCAGCAGTCTTGAACGTGAAAAACTGTTTTTT.

The chain recombines TRBV6-1 with TRBJ2-7; 8 nucleotides line up with TRBD1. Trimming cost V 10 bases and J 3 bases; bases outside gene matches: 8. This CDR3 contains 13 residues. The germline V gene encodes CDR1 MNHNS and CDR2 SASEGT. Written as DNA, the CDR3 is TGTGCCATTTTGGACAGGGTGTTCTACGAGCAGTACTTC. It is translated as CAILDRVFYEQYF.

The chain uses TRBV5-4 and TRBJ2-7; D may be TRBD2 (5 bases). CDR1 is SGHNT, CDR2 YYREEE, per germline (reference sequence). V gave up 1 base and J gave up 2 bases, with 13 bases separating them. The CDR3 covers 15 residues. For the CDR3, the DNA is TGTGCCAGCAGCTTGCCGGGCGGGCCCGCCTACGAGCAGTACTTC. Its translation is CASSLPGGPAYEQYF.

V usage is TRBV30 and J usage is TRBJ2-3; TRBD2 aligns across 7 bases. This CDR3 spans 14 amino acids. From germline, CDR1 is GTSNPN and CDR2 SVGIG (reference sequence). V was pared by 2 bases and J by 2 bases, with 4 bases of the junction left unmatched. CDR3 amino acids: CAWSTSGDTDTQYF. The DNA for the CDR3 is TGTGCCTGGAGTACCAGCGGGGACACAGATACGCAGTATTTT.

The chain has TRBV28 and TRBJ2-3; D is undetermined. The CDR3 spans 19 residues. Germline V gives CDR1 MDHEN, CDR2 SYDVKM. The V gene lost 5 bases and the J gene lost 2 bases, with 26 bases spanning the gap. The CDR3 nucleotides read TGTGCCAGCAGTCCTCGCGCCCCCTGGCGGCTAGAATACACAGATACGCAGTATTTT. Protein product: CASSPRAPWRLEYTDTQYF.